What follows is one TCR beta chain and its context. Antigen: not known. V lost 4 bases and J lost 5, with 6 bases in between. Germline lookup yields CDR1 KGHSH and CDR2 LQKENI. This CDR3 comprises 11 residues. The source of the sample is a study of T-cell reconstitution after alpha-beta-depleted transplantation in children. Study results and limitations: Alpha-beta T cells present about two months after transplant were reported to originate from several hundred expanded graft clones. Recipient T cells and thymic progenitors that survived gave rise to the high TCRbeta diversity observed at day 60 in some patients. At one year after transplant, newly produced T cells mostly accounted for T-cell counts and diversity.

Preparation of the TCRbeta library used unique molecular identifiers. In TCRdb, the PCR reads were re-called with MiXCR into one record per CDR3 protein. The sample lists approximately 300,000 distinct CDR3 sequences; almost 8% were seen once. The TCR originated in a female patient aged 2-15 years who had a stem cell transplant for Fanconi anemia, so the T cells may come from the graft donor. The J gene is TRBJ2-7, the V gene TRBV18; D not certain. Sample: peripheral blood, taken 360 days after TCRalphabeta/CD19-depleted stem cell transplant. CDR3 sequence: CASSHGDEQYV. The DNA of the CDR3 is TGTGCCAGCTCACACGGAGACGAGCAGTACGTC.